The 17 T cell receptor beta chains in this list originate from one sample, sequenced in a study of blood T cell repertoires in COVID-19. Measured with immunoSEQ multiplex PCR; TCRdb has only the in-frame clones, and not every one. The profile shows under 300,000 clones, roughly 84% of them singletons. Sequenced sample: peripheral blood. These receptors all stem from a middle-aged man who had recovered from COVID-19.

The gene calls are TRBV7-9 and TRBJ2-1, with 12 bases identical to TRBD2. Germline CDR1 is SEHNR and CDR2 is FQNEAQ (reference sequence). The CDR3 has 18 amino acids. Germline trimming cut 4 bases from V and 1 base from J; bases unmatched to any gene: 8. The CDR3 sequence: CASSSDLGLAGSYNEQFF. CDR3 bases: TGTGCCAGCAGCTCTGACCTTGGACTAGCGGGGTCCTACAATGAGCAGTTCTTC.

This chain connects TRBV7-2 to TRBJ1-2; D is undetermined. This CDR3 has 13 residues. From germline, CDR1 is SGHTA and CDR2 FQGNSA. Deletions cut 0 bases from V and 1 base from J, with 3 bases between. In DNA form, the CDR3 reads TGTGCCAGCAGCTTAGCTAGTAACTATGGCTACACCTTC. Translation: CASSLASNYGYTF.

The genes are TRBV18 and TRBJ1-2, with 7 bases fitting TRBD1. V lost 2 bases and J lost 0; bases outside the gene matches: 9. This CDR3 spans 17 amino acids. Germline V gene data show CDR1 as KGHSH and CDR2 as LQKENI. The CDR3 loop reads CASSPFWRQGSNYGYTF. CDR3 nucleotide sequence: TGTGCCAGCTCACCATTTTGGAGACAGGGTTCTAACTATGGCTACACCTTC. The full variable domain, its missing parts supplied by reference TRBV18 and TRBJ1-2, is NAGVMQNPRHLVRRRGQEARLRCSPMKGHSHVYWYRQLPEEGLKFMVYLQKENIIDESGMPKERFSAEFPKEGPSILRIQQVVRGDSAAYFCASSPFWRQGSNYGYTFGSGTRLTVV.

V is TRBV9 and J is TRBJ1-2; weak D call: TRBD1 (6 bases). The CDR3 is 16 residues long. Trimming took 2 bases from V and 0 from J, leaving 14 bases between them. From germline, CDR1 is SGDLS and CDR2 YYNGEE. The CDR3: CASSVPLGGPNYGYTF. The CDR3 region has the DNA TGTGCCAGCAGCGTCCCGCTAGGGGGACCTAACTATGGCTACACCTTC.

This chain links TRBV5-4 with TRBJ1-3; D possibly corresponds to TRBD1 (6 bases). The ends were cut back, 2 bases at V and 4 bases at J, with 7 bases in the middle. CDR3 size: 13 residues. CDR1 and CDR2 from the germline V gene are SGHNT and YYREEE (reference sequence). The chain's CDR3 is CASSFTGGNTIYF. Written as DNA, the CDR3 is TGTGCCAGCAGCTTCACAGGGGGAAACACCATATATTTT.

This chain links TRBV2 with TRBJ2-1, with 9 bases matching TRBD2. Germline V gene sequence: CDR1 SNHLY, CDR2 FYNNEI. This CDR3 has 15 amino acids. V lost 6 bases, J lost 4 bases, and 7 bases stayed unmatched. The CDR3 loop reads CASRSSSGMYNEQFF. The DNA of the CDR3 is TGTGCCAGCAGGTCTTCTAGCGGGATGTACAATGAGCAGTTCTTC.

This clone has more than one count but fewer than ten. This rearrangement joins TRBV18 to TRBJ1-2; TRBD1 might be the D (5 bases). The CDR3 length is 13 residues. Between the trimmed V and J ends, which lost 4 bases and 2 bases, there was a span of 8 bases. The germline CDR1 and CDR2 sequences are KGHSH and LQKENI. This chain's CDR3 is CASSLGENYGYTF. CDR3 DNA: TGTGCCAGCTCACTAGGGGAAAACTATGGCTACACCTTC.

The rearrangement joins TRBV10-3 to TRBJ2-7, with 9 bases identical to TRBD2. This CDR3 has 15 amino acids. With V trimmed by 6 bases and J by 5 bases, 11 bases remained unmatched. Germline values: CDR1 ENHRY, CDR2 SYGVKD. As DNA, the CDR3 is TGTGCCATCAGGCAGCCCGGGACTAGCATCCACGAGCAGTACTTC. It yields the protein CAIRQPGTSIHEQYF.

The chain joins TRBV20-1 to TRBJ2-5, with TRBD2 matching 11 bases. Germline V CDR1 and CDR2: DFQATT, SNEGSKA (reference sequence). The CDR3 contains 14 residues. The V gene end was trimmed by 3 bases and the J gene end by 4 bases; junction bases not matched to a gene: 4. Written as DNA, the CDR3 is TGCAGTGCTAGTAGCGGGAGGGCCGCAGAGACCCAGTACTTC. It is translated as CSASSGRAAETQYF.

The rearrangement uses TRBV3-1 (or the pseudogene TRBV3-2) and TRBJ2-7; TRBD2 might be the D (6 bases). The CDR3 has 13 amino acids. V lost 1 base, J lost 3 bases, and 7 bases lay in between. Germline V gene data show CDR1 as LGHDT and CDR2 as YNNKEL (reference sequence). The CDR3 DNA sequence: TGTGCCAGCAGCCAAGGGCGGGGCTACGAGCAGTACTTC. Protein product: CASSQGRGYEQYF.

The chain links TRBV10-3 to TRBJ1-2; 7 bases fit TRBD1. Germline values: CDR1 ENHRY, CDR2 SYGVKD. V gave up 2 bases and J gave up 5 bases; unmatched junction bases: 5. The CDR3 length is 14 residues. CDR3 loop: CAISEERGRYGYTF. CDR3 sequence (DNA): TGTGCCATCAGTGAGGAGAGGGGGCGTTATGGCTACACCTTC.

The V and J genes are TRBV27 and TRBJ2-7; no clear D gene. The V and J ends lost 0 bases and 0 bases respectively, with 9 bases between them. This CDR3 has 15 residues. The germline V gene encodes CDR1 MNHEY and CDR2 SMNVEV (reference sequence). The CDR3 nucleotides read TGTGCCAGCAGTTTATCTTCTGGTAGCTCCTACGAGCAGTACTTC. Translated, it gives CASSLSSGSSYEQYF.

The V gene is TRBV24-1, the J gene TRBJ2-5; 9 bases map to TRBD1. This CDR3 contains 15 residues. Per the germline V gene, CDR1 is KGHDR and CDR2 is SFDVKD. V was clipped by 3 bases and J by 5 bases; unmatched bases: 6. Here the CDR3 reads CATSDPGQGPETQYF. The CDR3, as DNA: TGTGCCACCAGTGATCCGGGACAGGGCCCGGAGACCCAGTACTTC.

The chain is built from TRBV6-5 and TRBJ2-5, with D maybe TRBD2 (5 bases). Per the germline V gene, CDR1 is MNHEY and CDR2 is SVGAGI. V shed 7 bases and J shed 6 bases, with 15 bases lying between them. The CDR3 spans 13 residues. Written as DNA, the CDR3 is TGTGCCAGCAACCGGGCCCGGGGTCAGACCCAGTACTTC. It codes for CASNRARGQTQYF.

This chain links TRBV19 with TRBJ1-6; TRBD1 matches at 7 bases. The junction had 11 bases not matched to a gene; V was cut back by 6 bases and J by 3 bases. This CDR3 comprises 17 residues. The germline V gene encodes CDR1 LNHDA and CDR2 SQIVND (reference sequence). CDR3 nucleotides: TGTGCCAGTAGCTCCAAAAACCGGGACAGCTATAATTCACCCCTCCACTTT. Translation: CASSSKNRDSYNSPLHF.

J is TRBJ2-3 and V is TRBV4-3; 8 bases fit TRBD2. Germline lookup yields CDR1 LGHNA and CDR2 YSLEER. Trimming at V came to 2 bases and at J to 3 bases, leaving 1 base not matched to a gene. This CDR3 comprises 14 residues. CDR3 amino acids: CASSQKRGTDTQYF. For the CDR3, the DNA is TGCGCCAGCAGCCAAAAGCGGGGGACAGATACGCAGTATTTT.

This chain connects TRBV7-2 to TRBJ2-2, with a weak D call TRBD1 (7 bases). Trimming pared 5 bases from V and 2 bases from J, leaving 15 bases between. Per the germline V gene, CDR1 is SGHTA and CDR2 is FQGNSA. This CDR3 is built from 16 residues. Written as DNA, the CDR3 is TGTGCCAGCAGCCCGAGACAGGGAGGAAACACCGGGGAGCTGTTTTTT. Protein: CASSPRQGGNTGELFF.